This T cell receptor (beta chain) was captured in a study of blood T cell repertoires in COVID-19. For the study at large: The United States, Italy and Spain provided the acute and convalescent COVID-19 samples. Nucleic acid was either cDNA or gDNA, and it came from T cells, B-cell-depleted T cells, or PBMCs.

This CDR3 comprises 13 residues. J lost 6 bases, V lost 1 base, and 3 bases had no gene match. Germline assignment: CDR1 KGHSH and CDR2 LQKENI. Original analysis: By means of reference gene primer amplification, nucleated cell counts were estimated. Profiled with immunoSEQ multiplex PCR; TCRdb holds only in-frame clones, not every one. V and J calls plus clone size are reproduced from that table; the DNA served to infer D and trimming. The sample has roughly 250,000 clones, over 75% seen once. Sequencing input: peripheral blood. The chain has TRBV18 and TRBJ2-7; 7 positions agree with TRBD2. This clonotype was sampled from a human donor in a cohort sampled during active COVID-19. The CDR3 coding sequence is TGTGCCAGCTCACCACGGGAGGGAAGCGAGCAGTACTTC. It encodes CASSPREGSEQYF.